A selection of T cell receptor beta chains follows, all from one sample in a study of T cells in Graves' hyperthyroidism and ophthalmopathy. Each CDR3 protein is one row after TCRdb ran MiXCR on the multiplex PCR reads. The sample consists of a few hundred thousand distinct CDR3 sequences, more than 20% of them appearing once. Sequenced: blood. Source of these receptors: a man aged 45-65 years with Graves' hyperthyroidism. Both conserved end residues are part of each CDR3. For some rows the clone size is stated as once, few or many, or as a class when expanded; others skip it.

length: 13; size: .; V: TRBV5-1; J: TRBJ2-2; CDR3: CASSLGETGELFF
length: 14; size: .; V: TRBV20-1; J: TRBJ2-5; CDR3: CSARKTSVKETQYF
length: 13; size: .; V: TRBV14; J: TRBJ1-2; CDR3: CASSQAAGVGYTF
length: 17; size: .; V: TRBV2; J: TRBJ2-2; CDR3: CANSSGQEPPNTGELFF
length: 12; size: many; V: TRBV10-3; J: TRBJ2-3; CDR3: CAISDRGYTQYF
length: 15; size: .; V: TRBV3-1; J: TRBJ2-2; CDR3: CASSQLVPDTGELFF
length: 15; size: few; V: TRBV7-2; J: TRBJ2-2; CDR3: CASSSPLLNTGELFF
length: 16; size: .; V: TRBV11-2; J: TRBJ1-1; CDR3: CASSQGGVGGSTEAFF
length: 15; size: .; V: TRBV20-1; J: TRBJ2-7; CDR3: CSARDPGATTFEQYF
length: 18; size: few; V: TRBV4-1; J: TRBJ2-3; CDR3: CASSQVLGPGLATDTQYF
length: 16; size: few; V: TRBV20-1; J: TRBJ1-5; CDR3: CSARSTGALGNQPQHF
length: 12; size: .; V: TRBV15; J: TRBJ1-1; CDR3: CATSTGNTEAFF
length: 14; size: .; V: TRBV5-1; J: TRBJ2-3; CDR3: CASLGPSGSDTQYF
length: 15; size: many; V: TRBV7-9; J: TRBJ2-3; CDR3: CASSPPTLSSDTQYF
length: 12; size: many; V: TRBV2; J: TRBJ2-3; CDR3: CASGRSTDTQYF
length: 18; size: few; V: TRBV12-3/TRBV12-4; J: TRBJ2-1; CDR3: CASSFRSSGTSSYNEQFF
length: 17; size: many; V: TRBV27; J: TRBJ2-1; CDR3: CASSLAPRPRGDNEQFF
length: 12; size: few; V: TRBV9; J: TRBJ2-3; CDR3: CASSVRGYTQYF
length: 13; size: .; V: TRBV2; J: TRBJ2-7; CDR3: CASSRDNSYEQYF
length: 12; size: many; V: TRBV20-1; J: TRBJ2-7; CDR3: CSALKDNHEQYF